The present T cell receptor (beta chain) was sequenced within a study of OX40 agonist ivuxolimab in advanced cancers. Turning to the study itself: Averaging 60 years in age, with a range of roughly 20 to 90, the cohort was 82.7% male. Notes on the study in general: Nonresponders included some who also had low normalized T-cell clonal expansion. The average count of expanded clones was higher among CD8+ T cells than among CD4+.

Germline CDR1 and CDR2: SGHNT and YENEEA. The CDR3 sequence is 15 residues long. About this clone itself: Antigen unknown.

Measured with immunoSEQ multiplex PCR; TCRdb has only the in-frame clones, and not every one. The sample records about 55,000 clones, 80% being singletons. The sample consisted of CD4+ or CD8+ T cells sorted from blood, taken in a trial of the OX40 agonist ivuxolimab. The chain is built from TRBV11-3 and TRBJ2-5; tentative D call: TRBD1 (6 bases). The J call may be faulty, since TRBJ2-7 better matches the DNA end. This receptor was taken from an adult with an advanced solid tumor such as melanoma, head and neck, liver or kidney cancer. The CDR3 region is CASSLTGTRDYEQYF. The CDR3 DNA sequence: TGTGCCAGCAGTCTTACAGGGACCCGAGACTACGAGCAGTACTTC.